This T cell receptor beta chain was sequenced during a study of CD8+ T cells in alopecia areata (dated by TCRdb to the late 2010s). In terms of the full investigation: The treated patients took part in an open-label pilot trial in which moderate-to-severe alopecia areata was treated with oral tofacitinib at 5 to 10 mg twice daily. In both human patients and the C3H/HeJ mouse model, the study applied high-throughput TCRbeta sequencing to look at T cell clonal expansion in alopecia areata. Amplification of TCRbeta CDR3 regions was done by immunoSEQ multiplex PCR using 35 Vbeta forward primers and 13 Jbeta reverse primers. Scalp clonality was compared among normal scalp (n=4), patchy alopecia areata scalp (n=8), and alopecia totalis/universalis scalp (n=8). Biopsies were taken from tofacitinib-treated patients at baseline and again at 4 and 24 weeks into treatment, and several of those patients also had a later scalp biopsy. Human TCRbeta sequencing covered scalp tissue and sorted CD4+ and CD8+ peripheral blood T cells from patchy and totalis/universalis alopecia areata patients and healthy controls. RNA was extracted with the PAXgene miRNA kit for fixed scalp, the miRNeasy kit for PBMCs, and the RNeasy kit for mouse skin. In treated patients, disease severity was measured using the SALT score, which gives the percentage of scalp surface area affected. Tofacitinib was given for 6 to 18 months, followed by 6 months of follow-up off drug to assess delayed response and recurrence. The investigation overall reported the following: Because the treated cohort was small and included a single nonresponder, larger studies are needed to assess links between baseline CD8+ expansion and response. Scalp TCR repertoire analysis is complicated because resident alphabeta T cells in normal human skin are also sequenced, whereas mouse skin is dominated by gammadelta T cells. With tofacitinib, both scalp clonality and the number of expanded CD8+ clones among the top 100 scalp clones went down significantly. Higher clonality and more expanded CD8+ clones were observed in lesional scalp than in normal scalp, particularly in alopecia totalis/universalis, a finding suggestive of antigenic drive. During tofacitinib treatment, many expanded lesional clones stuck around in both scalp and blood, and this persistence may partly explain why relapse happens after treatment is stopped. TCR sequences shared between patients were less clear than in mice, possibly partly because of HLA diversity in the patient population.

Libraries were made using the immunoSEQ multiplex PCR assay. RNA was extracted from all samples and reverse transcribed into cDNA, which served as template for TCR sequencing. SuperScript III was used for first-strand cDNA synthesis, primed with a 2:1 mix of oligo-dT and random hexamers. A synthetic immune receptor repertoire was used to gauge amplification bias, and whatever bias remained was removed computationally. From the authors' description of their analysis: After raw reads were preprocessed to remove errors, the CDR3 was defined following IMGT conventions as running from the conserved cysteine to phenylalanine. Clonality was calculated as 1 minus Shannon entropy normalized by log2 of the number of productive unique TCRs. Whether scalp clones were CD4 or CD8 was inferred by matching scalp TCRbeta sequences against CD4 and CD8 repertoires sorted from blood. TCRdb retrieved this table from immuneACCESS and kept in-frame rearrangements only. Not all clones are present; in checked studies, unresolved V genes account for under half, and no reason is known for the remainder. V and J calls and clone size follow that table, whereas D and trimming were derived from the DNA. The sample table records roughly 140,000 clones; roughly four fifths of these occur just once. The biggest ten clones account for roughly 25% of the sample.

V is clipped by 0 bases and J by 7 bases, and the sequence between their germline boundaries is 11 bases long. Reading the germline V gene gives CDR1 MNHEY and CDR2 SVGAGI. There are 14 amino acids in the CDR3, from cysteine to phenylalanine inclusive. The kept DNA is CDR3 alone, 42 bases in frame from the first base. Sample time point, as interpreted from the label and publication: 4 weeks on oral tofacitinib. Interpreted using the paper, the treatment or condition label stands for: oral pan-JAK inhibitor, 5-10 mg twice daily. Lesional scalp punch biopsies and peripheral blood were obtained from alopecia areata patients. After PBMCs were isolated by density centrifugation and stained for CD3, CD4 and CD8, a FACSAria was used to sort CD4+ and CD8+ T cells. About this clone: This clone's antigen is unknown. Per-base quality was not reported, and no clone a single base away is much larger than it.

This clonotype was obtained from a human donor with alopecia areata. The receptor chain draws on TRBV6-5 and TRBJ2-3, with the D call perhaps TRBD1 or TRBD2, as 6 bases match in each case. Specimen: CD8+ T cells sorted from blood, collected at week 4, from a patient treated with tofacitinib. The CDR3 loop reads CASSYSGGANTQYF. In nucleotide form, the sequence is TGTGCCAGCAGTTACTCCGGGGGCGCAAATACGCAGTATTTT.